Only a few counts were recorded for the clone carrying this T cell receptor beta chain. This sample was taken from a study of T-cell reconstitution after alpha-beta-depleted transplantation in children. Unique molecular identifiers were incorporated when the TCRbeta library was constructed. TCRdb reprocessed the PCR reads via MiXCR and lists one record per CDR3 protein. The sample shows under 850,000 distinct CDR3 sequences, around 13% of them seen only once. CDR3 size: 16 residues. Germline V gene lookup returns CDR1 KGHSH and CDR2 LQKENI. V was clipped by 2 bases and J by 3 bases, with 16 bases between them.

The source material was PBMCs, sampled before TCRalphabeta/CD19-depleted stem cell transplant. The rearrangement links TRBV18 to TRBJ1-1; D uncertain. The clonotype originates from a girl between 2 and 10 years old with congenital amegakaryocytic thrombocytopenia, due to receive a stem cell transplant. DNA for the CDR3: TGTGCCAGCTCACCAACGCGAGGGAGTTCGGACACTGAAGCTTTCTTT. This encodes CASSPTRGSSDTEAFF.